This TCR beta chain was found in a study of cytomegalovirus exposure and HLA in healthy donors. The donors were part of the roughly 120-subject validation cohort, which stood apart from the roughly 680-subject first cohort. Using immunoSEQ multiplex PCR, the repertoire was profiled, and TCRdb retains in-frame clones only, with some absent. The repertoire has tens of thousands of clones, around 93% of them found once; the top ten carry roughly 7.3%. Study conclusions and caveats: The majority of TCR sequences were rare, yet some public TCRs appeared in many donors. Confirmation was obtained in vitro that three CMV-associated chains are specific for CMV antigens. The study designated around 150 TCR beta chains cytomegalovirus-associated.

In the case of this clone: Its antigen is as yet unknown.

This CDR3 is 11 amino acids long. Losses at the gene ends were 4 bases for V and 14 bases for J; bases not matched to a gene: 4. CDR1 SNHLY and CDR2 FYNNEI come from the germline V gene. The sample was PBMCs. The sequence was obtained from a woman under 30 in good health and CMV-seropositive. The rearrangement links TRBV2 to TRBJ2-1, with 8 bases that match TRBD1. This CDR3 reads CASSVDREEFF. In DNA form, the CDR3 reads TGTGCCAGCAGTGTGGACAGGGAAGAGTTCTTC.